This T cell receptor (beta chain) was recovered during a study of blood T cell repertoires in COVID-19. Overall study: Whether acute or convalescent, the COVID-19 samples came from the United States, Italy and Spain. T cells, B-cell-depleted T cells, or PBMCs supplied cDNA or gDNA.

CDR3 length equals 13 residues. The V segment lost 5 bases and the J segment 6 bases; nucleotides outside the gene matches: 7. Germline CDR1 SGHTA, CDR2 FQGNSA. The assay was immunoSEQ multiplex PCR, and TCRdb's table has in-frame clones only and misses some. The sample consists of over 200,000 clones, more than 80% of them appearing once. The cohort comprised adults aged 18 to 89 years residing in about two dozen US areas. Before being deemed recovered, Cohort 3 donors had two negative PCRs, clearance, or symptom resolution. Material for sequencing was PBMCs or T cells enriched from blood (not recorded which). This receptor was obtained from a man between 60 and 70 years old who had recovered from COVID-19. The chain joins TRBV7-2 to TRBJ2-7; TRBD1 matches 7 bases. The chain's CDR3 is CASSIRDSLEQYF. The CDR3 nucleotides are TGTGCCAGCAGCATCCGGGACAGTCTCGAGCAGTACTTC. Based on the CDR3 plus reference TRBV7-2 and TRBJ2-7, the full variable domain is GAGVSQSPSNKVTEKGKDVELRCDPISGHTALYWYRQSLGQGLEFLIYFQGNSAPDKSGLPSDRFSAERTGGSVSTLTIQRTQQEDSAVYLCASSIRDSLEQYFGPGTRLTVT.